These 16 T cell receptor beta chains originate from one sample sequenced in a study of blood T cells in healthy people across ages. PCR was performed a second time for about 7 to 11 cycles using a sample-barcoded 5' primer and a J-beta primer mix. Via MiXCR, TCRdb re-called the 5' RACE reads, giving one row per CDR3 protein. The repertoire holds 1.5 million or so distinct CDR3 sequences, with 42% as singletons. The source material was blood. The receptors were gathered from a woman aged 18-29 years in good health.

This clonotype has only a few counts. The V call is TRBV14, the J call TRBJ2-1; 10 nucleotides align to TRBD2. The CDR3 is made up of 14 amino acids. The V segment lost 4 bases and the J segment 8 bases; nucleotides outside the gene matches: 5. In germline, CDR1 is SGHDN, CDR2 FVKESK. This chain's CDR3 is CASSRAGGVDEQFF. For the CDR3, the DNA is TGTGCCAGCAGCCGAGCGGGGGGGGTGGATGAGCAGTTCTTC.

This chain links TRBV30 with TRBJ1-2; TRBD1 is a possible D gene (5 bases). From germline, CDR1 is GTSNPN and CDR2 SVGIG (reference sequence). The CDR3 is made up of 15 amino acids. Trimming took off 1 base at V and 4 bases at J, with 16 bases between the two ends. CDR3 loop: CAWSADPVRVYGYTF. Written as DNA, the CDR3 is TGTGCCTGGAGTGCCGATCCGGTCAGGGTCTATGGCTACACCTTC.

The rearrangement joins TRBV6-5 to TRBJ2-1; the D call may be TRBD1 or TRBD2 (5 bases each). The V end lost 0 bases, the J end lost 8 bases, and 23 bases lay between the germline ends. The V gene's germline CDR1 is MNHEY and CDR2 SVGAGI. The CDR3 contains 18 residues. The CDR3 reads CASSYSMGGGVVVDEQFF. The CDR3 DNA reads TGTGCCAGCAGTTACTCGATGGGTGGGGGAGTGGTGGTCGATGAGCAGTTCTTC.

The chain couples TRBV7-9 to TRBJ2-3; D gene ambiguous. V lost 2 bases, J lost 0 bases, and 18 bases lay in between. This CDR3 contains 18 residues. Germline loops: CDR1 SEHNR, CDR2 FQNEAQ (reference sequence). The CDR3 coding sequence is TGTGCCAGCAGCTTACCGCGGTTAGGGCTCGCTAGCACAGATACGCAGTATTTT. It encodes CASSLPRLGLASTDTQYF.

The chain joins TRBV28 to TRBJ1-2; 7 nucleotides agree with TRBD1. V lost 3 bases and J lost 1; bases outside the gene matches: 17. Germline V lookup: CDR1 MDHEN, CDR2 SYDVKM. The CDR3 runs 19 residues. CDR3 nucleotides: TGTGCCAGCAGTTTGGCGACAGGGAAGGGGGCTTTCCGTAACTATGGCTACACCTTC. This encodes CASSLATGKGAFRNYGYTF.

For this clonotype: A much more abundant neighbour one base away suggests this may be a read error. This chain joins TRBV4-1 and TRBJ2-5; D not resolved. Germline V lookup: CDR1 MGHRA, CDR2 YSYEKL. The CDR3 extends over 14 amino acids. The CDR3 loop is CASGQIAGQETQYF. The CDR3 nucleotides read TGCGCCAGCGGCCAAATTGCAGGACAAGAGACCCAGTACTTC.

The V gene is TRBV6-6, the J gene TRBJ1-1, with D possibly TRBD1 on 5 matching bases. This CDR3 comprises 14 residues. Germline V lookup: CDR1 MNHNY, CDR2 SVGAGI (reference sequence). V was clipped by 2 bases and J by 8 bases, with 15 bases between them. CDR3 DNA sequence: TGTGCCAGCAGTTACGGGGCGGGGGGTCAGGAAGCTTTCTTT. This translates into CASSYGAGGQEAFF.

The chain couples TRBV30 to TRBJ2-3, with TRBD2 as a possible D gene (6 bases). Germline V gene data show CDR1 as GTSNPN and CDR2 as SVGIG (reference sequence). The CDR3 is made up of 14 amino acids. V was pared by 1 base and J by 5 bases, with 13 bases between. CDR3 region: CAWSGGGNRDTQYF. The CDR3 DNA follows: TGTGCCTGGAGTGGCGGAGGGAATCGAGATACGCAGTATTTT. Full variable domain (missing parts from reference TRBV30 and TRBJ2-3): SQTIHQWPATLVQPVGSPLSLECTVEGTSNPNLYWYRQAAGRGLQLLFYSVGIGQISSEVPQNLSASRPQDRQFILSSKKLLLSDSGFYLCAWSGGGNRDTQYFGPGTRLTVL.

This clonotype was seen more than once but under ten times. The V call is TRBV20-1, the J call TRBJ2-3; a weak D match, TRBD2 (5 bases). Germline V lookup: CDR1 DFQATT, CDR2 SNEGSKA (reference sequence). The CDR3 spans 15 residues. Trimming removed 2 bases at V and 3 bases at J, with 15 bases between. The CDR3 loop is CSARLGRAITDTQYF. The CDR3 DNA reads as TGCAGTGCTAGACTAGGGCGGGCGATAACAGATACGCAGTATTTT.

CDR3 sequence reads: CASRGAQDTGELFF. CDR3 nucleotides: TGTGCCAGCAGAGGGGCACAAGACACCGGGGAGCTGTTTTTT. This chain uses TRBV6-5 with TRBJ2-2; D may be TRBD1 (5 bases). The CDR3 has 14 residues. CDR1 MNHEY and CDR2 SVGAGI come from the germline V gene. The V end lost 6 bases, the J end lost 3 bases, and 11 bases lay between the germline ends.

The V and J genes are TRBV10-1 and TRBJ2-3; perhaps TRBD2 as D (5 bases). Germline V gene data show CDR1 as WNHNN and CDR2 as SYGVQD (reference sequence). Between the trimmed V and J ends, which lost 3 bases and 2 bases, there was a span of 9 bases. The CDR3 is 14 residues long. The DNA for the CDR3 is TGCGCCAGCAGTGATGAGGGAAACACAGATACGCAGTATTTT. It translates to CASSDEGNTDTQYF.

This clonotype was seen only a few times. The V call is TRBV5-4, the J call TRBJ2-7; 14 positions agree with TRBD2. Trimming cost V 4 bases and J 5 bases; bases outside gene matches: 8. The germline gives CDR1 SGHNT, CDR2 YYREEE (reference sequence). This CDR3 has 16 amino acids. CDR3 nucleotides: TGTGCCAGCAGCCCTATGACGGGACTAGCGGGAGACGAGCAGTACTTC. Protein: CASSPMTGLAGDEQYF.

The chain recombines TRBV20-1 with TRBJ1-2; D is perhaps TRBD1 (5 bases). Per germline, CDR1 DFQATT and CDR2 SNEGSKA (reference sequence). The CDR3 is 13 residues long. Trimming stripped 6 bases from V and 4 bases from J, with 15 bases between. CDR3 DNA: TGCAGTGCCTGGGACCCACTGACCTATGGCTACACCTTC. It is translated as CSAWDPLTYGYTF.

This clonotype was counted a few times. The rearrangement uses TRBV6-5 and TRBJ1-2; possibly TRBD1 for D (6 bases). This CDR3 contains 14 residues. V was trimmed by 6 bases and J by 2 bases, leaving 13 bases between them. Germline CDR1 and CDR2: MNHEY and SVGAGI. In DNA form, the CDR3 reads TGTGCCAGCAGCTTAAGGGGGTTCAACTATGGCTACACCTTC. Translating it yields CASSLRGFNYGYTF.

The DNA for the CDR3 is TGCGCCAGCAGCTTGGCGGCGGTACAAGAGACCCAGTACTTC. Protein: CASSLAAVQETQYF. This chain connects TRBV5-1 to TRBJ2-5; D remains ambiguous. Germline lookup yields CDR1 SGHRS and CDR2 YFSETQ. Trimming took off 0 bases at V and 2 bases at J, with 8 bases between the two ends. This CDR3 has 14 amino acids.

V and J are TRBV29-1 and TRBJ1-1; 10 positions match TRBD1. Per germline, CDR1 SQVTM and CDR2 ANQGSEA. V lost 5 bases and J lost 5; bases outside the gene matches: 5. This CDR3 has 13 residues. The CDR3 protein is CSVRTGGVTEAFF. The DNA for the CDR3 is TGCAGCGTTAGGACAGGGGGGGTAACTGAAGCTTTCTTT.